This entry lists 20 T cell receptor beta chains sequenced from one sample in a study of T-cell memory formation after mild COVID-19. TCRdb re-analysed the 5' RACE reads in MiXCR, keeping a single row per CDR3 protein. The sample has some 350,000 distinct CDR3 sequences, more than 15% seen once; the top ten hold about a fifth. Source material: PBMCs or a T cell subset sorted from them (not recorded which). All receptors derive from a man aged 18 to 29 who had mild COVID-19 (a few samples of this study predate the infection). Cell type and time point are not known.

This clonotype was observed a handful of times. This chain uses TRBV5-1 with TRBJ2-1, with 9 bases aligning to TRBD2. CDR3 size: 16 residues. Germline assignment: CDR1 SGHRS and CDR2 YFSETQ. The trim removed 6 bases at V and 4 bases at J, leaving 11 bases unmatched. CDR3 loop: CASKSVAGAVYNEQFF. The CDR3 DNA is TGCGCCAGCAAATCGGTAGCGGGGGCGGTTTACAATGAGCAGTTCTTC.

This clonotype was observed a few times. The J gene is TRBJ2-5, the V gene TRBV3-1, with 11 bases fitting TRBD2. CDR3 length: 16 amino acids. Germline V gives CDR1 LGHDT, CDR2 YNNKEL (reference sequence). V dropped 1 base and J dropped 5; count of bases not matched to a gene: 6. The CDR3 protein is CASSQGVAGGPETQYF. DNA for the CDR3: TGTGCCAGCAGCCAAGGTGTAGCGGGGGGGCCGGAGACCCAGTACTTC.

The chain joins TRBV5-6 to TRBJ2-7; a weak D match, TRBD1 (6 bases). This CDR3 comprises 15 residues. Trimming took off 4 bases at V and 4 bases at J, with 18 bases between the two ends. Per the germline V gene, CDR1 is SGHDT and CDR2 is YYEEEE. The CDR3 DNA sequence: TGTGCCAGCAGCCCCCGCGGCAGGGGACGGTACGAGCAGTACGTC. Translating it yields CASSPRGRGRYEQYV.

This clonotype occurred many times. The chain combines TRBV7-9 with TRBJ1-2, with unresolved D. The CDR3 is 13 amino acids. V lost 1 base, J lost 2 bases, and 5 bases lay in between. Germline V lookup: CDR1 SEHNR, CDR2 FQNEAQ (reference sequence). CDR3 sequence (DNA): TGTGCCAGCAGCTTAGTGGGGAACTATGGCTACACCTTC. Its translation: CASSLVGNYGYTF.

This clonotype showed up just a few times. This chain uses TRBV20-1 with TRBJ2-2; no firm D call. Germline V gene lookup returns CDR1 DFQATT and CDR2 SNEGSKA (reference sequence). This CDR3 has 15 residues. Deletions cut 0 bases from V and 0 bases from J, with 8 bases between. Here the CDR3 DNA reads TGCAGTGCTAGAGATCGTGGGTCGAACACCGGGGAGCTGTTTTTT. Its translation is CSARDRGSNTGELFF.

V is TRBV4-1 and J is TRBJ1-1; D is undetermined. Trimming removed 3 bases from V and 6 bases from J, with 8 bases in between. Per germline, CDR1 MGHRA and CDR2 YSYEKL. The CDR3 sequence is 12 residues long. The CDR3 DNA sequence: TGCGCCAGCAGCCACGGGGATCCTGAAGCTTTCTTT. It encodes CASSHGDPEAFF.

The chain has TRBV7-2 and TRBJ2-5, with 8 bases aligning to TRBD1. J lost 5 bases, V lost 5 bases, and 4 bases had no gene match. The CDR3 has 13 amino acids. The germline V gene encodes CDR1 SGHTA and CDR2 FQGNSA. For the CDR3, the DNA is TGTGCCAGCAGCCCAGGGGGCTGGGAGACCCAGTACTTC. As protein: CASSPGGWETQYF.

This clonotype was seen many times. The V gene is TRBV27, the J gene TRBJ2-5, with TRBD1 identical over 11 bases. Per germline, CDR1 MNHEY and CDR2 SMNVEV (reference sequence). Losses at the gene ends were 3 bases for V and 5 bases for J; bases not matched to a gene: 8. CDR3 length equals 16 residues. CDR3 sequence (DNA): TGTGCCAGCAGTTTTCTTAAGGACAGGGGGCTGGAGACCCAGTACTTC. It specifies CASSFLKDRGLETQYF.

This clonotype was found a few times. The rearrangement joins TRBV4-1 to TRBJ2-3; D may be TRBD1 (5 bases). The CDR3 is made up of 15 amino acids. Trimming shortened V by 0 bases and J by 2 bases, and 9 bases separated the two germline ends. Per the germline V gene, CDR1 is MGHRA and CDR2 is YSYEKL. The CDR3 DNA reads as TGCGCCAGCAGCCAAGAACAGGTTCACACAGATACGCAGTATTTT. It yields the protein CASSQEQVHTDTQYF.

The chain couples TRBV9 to TRBJ1-1, with a tentative D call TRBD1 (5 bases). Trimming removed 0 bases at V and 6 bases at J, with 18 bases between. The CDR3 covers 16 residues. Germline values: CDR1 SGDLS, CDR2 YYNGEE. CDR3 coding DNA: TGTGCCAGCAGCGTAGAGGGGTCCCCGGGAACCCCTGAAGCTTTCTTT. Amino acid sequence: CASSVEGSPGTPEAFF. The entire variable domain, with the rest obtained from reference TRBV9 and TRBJ1-1, is as follows: DSGVTQTPKHLITATGQRVTLRCSPRSGDLSVYWYQQSLDQGLQFLIQYYNGEERAKGNILERFSAQQFPDLHSELNLSSLELGDSALYFCASSVEGSPGTPEAFFGQGTRLTVV.

This clonotype was seen a few times. This chain links TRBV5-1 with TRBJ1-6; TRBD1 matches 9 bases. Per germline, CDR1 SGHRS and CDR2 YFSETQ. J lost 10 bases, V lost 4 bases, and 6 bases had no gene match. The CDR3 is 14 amino acids. CDR3 amino acids: CASSVDRGSSPLHF. DNA for the CDR3: TGCGCCAGCAGCGTGGACAGGGGTAGCTCACCCCTCCACTTT.

The chain employs TRBV6-5 and TRBJ1-2, with D tentatively TRBD1 (5 bases). The CDR3 runs to 15 residues. V shed 0 bases and J shed 4 bases, with 12 bases lying between them. Germline V gene lookup returns CDR1 MNHEY and CDR2 SVGAGI. CDR3 bases: TGTGCCAGCAGTTACTCTGGGGGTCAAAGCTATGGCTACACCTTC. It yields the protein CASSYSGGQSYGYTF.

V gene TRBV10-3 combines with J gene TRBJ2-4; D is possibly TRBD2 (5 bases). Trimming shortened V by 11 bases and J by 3 bases, and 14 bases separated the two germline ends. Looked up from germline, CDR1 is ENHRY and CDR2 is SYGVKD. The CDR3 spans 13 residues. The CDR3 sequence is CAVRGISKNIQYF. In DNA form, the CDR3 reads TGTGCCGTCCGAGGGATAAGCAAAAACATTCAGTACTTC.

V gene TRBV7-9 combines with J gene TRBJ1-5; 9 bases agree with TRBD1. The CDR3 runs 19 residues. Germline V gives CDR1 SEHNR, CDR2 FQNEAQ (reference sequence). Unmatched junction bases numbered 16, after V lost 5 bases and J lost 2 bases. CDR3 amino acids: CASSPSVGQGKVGNQPQHF. The CDR3 DNA reads as TGTGCCAGCAGCCCGTCCGTGGGACAGGGTAAGGTTGGCAATCAGCCCCAGCATTTT. Full variable domain (outside the CDR3, taken from reference TRBV7-9 and TRBJ1-5): DTGVSQNPRHKITKRGQNVTFRCDPISEHNRLYWYRQTLGQGPEFLTYFQNEAQLEKSRLLSDRFSAERPKGSFSTLEIQRTEQGDSAMYLCASSPSVGQGKVGNQPQHFGDGTRLSIL.

This clonotype has only a few counts. CDR3 protein: CAISREENQPQHF. The CDR3 DNA reads as TGTGCCATCAGCAGGGAGGAGAATCAGCCCCAGCATTTT. J is TRBJ1-5 and V is TRBV10-3, with a weak D call TRBD1 (5 bases). CDR1 is ENHRY, CDR2 SYGVKD, per germline. Trimming pared 6 bases from V and 4 bases from J, leaving 10 bases between. The CDR3 is made up of 13 amino acids.

V is TRBV9 and J is TRBJ1-6, with D possibly matching TRBD1 (5 bases). Germline lookup yields CDR1 SGDLS and CDR2 YYNGEE. This CDR3 region has 13 residues. V was shortened by 4 bases and J by 15 bases, with 17 bases between the two germline ends. Here the CDR3 DNA reads TGTGCCAGCAGCCCTCCACTCAGTGGACACCTCCACTTT. As protein: CASSPPLSGHLHF.

There are a few counts of this clonotype. This sequence joins TRBV6-5 and TRBJ2-4; D gene ambiguous. Germline CDR1 and CDR2: MNHEY and SVGAGI. There are 11 residues in the CDR3. The V gene lost 7 bases and the J gene lost 10 bases, with 11 bases spanning the gap. CDR3 residues: CASTHSRIQYF. CDR3 DNA: TGTGCCAGCACCCACTCGAGGATTCAGTACTTC.

The chain combines TRBV11-2 with TRBJ2-1; a possible D gene is TRBD1 (5 bases). This CDR3 region has 15 residues. The V gene's germline CDR1 is SGHAT and CDR2 FQNNGV. Trimming stripped 1 base from V and 3 bases from J, with 10 bases between. The CDR3, as DNA: TGTGCCAGCAGCTTAGTGCAGGGTTTCTACAATGAGCAGTTCTTC. Protein: CASSLVQGFYNEQFF. The whole variable domain, remainder taken from reference TRBV11-2 and TRBJ2-1, is EAGVAQSPRYKIIEKRQSVAFWCNPISGHATLYWYQQILGQGPKLLIQFQNNGVVDDSQLPKDRFSAERLKGVDSTLKIQPAKLEDSAVYLCASSLVQGFYNEQFFGPGTRLTVL.

The rearrangement joins TRBV6-1 to TRBJ1-6; D unresolved. This CDR3 is 12 amino acids long. Deletions cut 6 bases from V and 8 bases from J, with 8 bases between. Germline assignment: CDR1 MNHNS and CDR2 SASEGT. The CDR3 sequence: CASRSVDSPLHF. Written as DNA, the CDR3 is TGTGCCAGCAGGTCGGTAGATTCACCCCTCCACTTT.

The chain couples TRBV7-2 to TRBJ2-1; D is uncertain. The CDR3 consists of 11 residues. Between the trimmed V and J ends, which lost 5 bases and 8 bases, there was a span of 7 bases. CDR1 and CDR2 from the germline V gene are SGHTA and FQGNSA. The CDR3, as DNA: TGTGCCAGCAGCCCCAGGCATGAGCAGTTCTTC. It encodes CASSPRHEQFF. Variable domain in full (rest from reference TRBV7-2 and TRBJ2-1): GAGVSQSPSNKVTEKGKDVELRCDPISGHTALYWYRQSLGQGLEFLIYFQGNSAPDKSGLPSDRFSAERTGGSVSTLTIQRTQQEDSAVYLCASSPRHEQFFGPGTRLTVL.